The entry below describes one T cell receptor (beta chain). The data were obtained in a study of blood T cell repertoires in COVID-19. Assay: immunoSEQ multiplex PCR; the TCRdb copy retains only in-frame clones and omits some. The profile covers under 150,000 clones, with around 82% appearing a single time and about 5.5% taken by the ten largest. This sequence originates from a man aged 35 to 55 with acute COVID-19. The sample taken for sequencing was PBMCs or T cells enriched from blood (not recorded which).

The CDR3 coding sequence is TGCGCCAGCAGGCTAGCGGGGGGGTCCAATGAGCAGTTCTTC. This codes for CASRLAGGSNEQFF. This chain links TRBV4-1 with TRBJ2-1; TRBD2 matches at 12 bases. The germline V gene has CDR1 MGHRA and CDR2 YSYEKL. This CDR3 contains 14 residues. The V gene end was trimmed by 6 bases and the J gene end by 6 bases; junction bases not matched to a gene: 3.